This T cell receptor beta chain was sequenced during a study of CD8+ T cells in alopecia areata. Across the study: For treated patients, severity scores reflected the percentage of scalp area affected. The study, taken as a whole, reports: Clonality exceeded that of normal scalp in lesional scalp, most notably in alopecia totalis/universalis. Tofacitinib did not eliminate many expanded lesional clones from scalp or blood.

Details on this clone: Its antigen is not known. Other DNA sequences within the sample encode an identical CDR3.

Germline CDR1 and CDR2: SQVTM and ANQGSEA. This CDR3 has 15 residues. The J segment lost 5 bases and the V segment lost 1 base, leaving 9 bases of the junction unmatched. Treatment given: oral pan-JAK inhibitor, 5-10 mg twice daily. Lesional scalp punch biopsies and peripheral blood were collected from alopecia areata patients. RNA, once extracted, was reverse transcribed into cDNA for use as the sequencing template. The method was immunoSEQ multiplex PCR; TCRdb's version includes in-frame clones alone and lacks a portion of them. The table records about 260,000 clones, 45% to 70% of them present only once.

Sample: CD4+ T cells sorted from blood, taken around week 54, from a patient treated with tofacitinib. This chain joins TRBV29-1 and TRBJ2-7, with 9 bases fitting TRBD1. The TCR originated in a human donor with alopecia areata. The CDR3 region has the DNA TGCAGCGTTGAAGGGGCGCACAGGGGGCATGACGAGCAGTACTTC. Translated: CSVEGAHRGHDEQYF.